These T cell receptor beta chains were read from a single sample in a study of CD8+CD57+ T cells in acquired aplastic anemia. In TCRdb, the reads were re-called with MiXCR into one record per CDR3 protein. The sample includes roughly 280,000 distinct CDR3 sequences, 56% seen only once; the top ten take 1% to 1.5%. Specimen: sorted CD4+, CD8+, or CD8+CD57+ T cells (not recorded which) from PBMCs. These receptors were obtained from a human donor with aplastic anemia. Each CDR3 is given with its conserved first and last residue. A D gene is named only where the DNA matches it firmly. Clone sizes are given selectively: once, few, many, or a class where the clone is expanded.

d_gene: .; abundance: many; v_gene: TRBV10-2; j_gene: TRBJ2-3; CDR3nt: TGCGCCAGCAGTGAGGGGGGTGATACGCAGTATTTT; CDR3aa: CASSEGGDTQYF
d_gene: TRBD1; abundance: .; v_gene: TRBV5-1; j_gene: TRBJ2-7; CDR3nt: TGCACCAGCAGGAAGACAGGGGACGAGCAGTACTTC; CDR3aa: CTSRKTGDEQYF
d_gene: TRBD2; abundance: .; v_gene: TRBV10-3; j_gene: TRBJ2-3; CDR3nt: TGTGCCATCGGACTAGTCACAGATACGCAGTATTTT; CDR3aa: CAIGLVTDTQYF
d_gene: TRBD1; abundance: .; v_gene: TRBV7-9; j_gene: TRBJ2-5; CDR3nt: TGTGCCAGCAGCTTAGGAGGGACAGGATTTCAAGAGACCCAGTACTTC; CDR3aa: CASSLGGTGFQETQYF
d_gene: .; abundance: .; v_gene: TRBV5-8; j_gene: TRBJ1-1; CDR3nt: TGTGCCAGCAGCTTCCAGTCGGGTGAAGCTTTCTTT; CDR3aa: CASSFQSGEAFF
d_gene: .; abundance: .; v_gene: TRBV19; j_gene: TRBJ1-2; CDR3nt: TGTGCCAGTAGCCGGACCTTCACCGGGGATCGCGGCTACACCTTC; CDR3aa: CASSRTFTGDRGYTF
d_gene: .; abundance: .; v_gene: TRBV10-2; j_gene: TRBJ2-7; CDR3nt: TGCGCCAGCAGTGGGGGCGTCTACGAGCAGCACTTC; CDR3aa: CASSGGVYEQHF
d_gene: .; abundance: .; v_gene: TRBV7-9; j_gene: TRBJ1-2; CDR3nt: TGTGCCAGCACCTGGGGGGCCCACGCGTATGGCTACACCTTC; CDR3aa: CASTWGAHAYGYTF
d_gene: .; abundance: .; v_gene: TRBV10-1; j_gene: TRBJ2-7; CDR3nt: TGCGCCAGCAGTGATCAAAGGGTACAGGTCCAACCCTACGAGCAGTACTTC; CDR3aa: CASSDQRVQVQPYEQYF
d_gene: .; abundance: .; v_gene: TRBV24-1; j_gene: TRBJ2-3; CDR3nt: TGTGCCACCAGTGTCCAGGGGAGGCCAGATACGCAGTATTTT; CDR3aa: CATSVQGRPDTQYF
d_gene: .; abundance: .; v_gene: TRBV19; j_gene: TRBJ1-1; CDR3nt: TGTGCCAGTAGTATGGGGAACTTGAACACTGAAGCTTTCTTT; CDR3aa: CASSMGNLNTEAFF
d_gene: TRBD2; abundance: .; v_gene: TRBV15; j_gene: TRBJ2-1; CDR3nt: TGTGCCACCAGCACTGGACTAGCGGGGGGACCGTTCTTC; CDR3aa: CATSTGLAGGPFF
d_gene: .; abundance: once; v_gene: TRBV2; j_gene: TRBJ2-2; CDR3nt: TGTGCCAGCAGTGGAGGGGAGACCGGGGAGCTGTTTTTT; CDR3aa: CASSGGETGELFF
d_gene: .; abundance: .; v_gene: TRBV27; j_gene: TRBJ1-6; CDR3nt: TGTGCCAGCAGGGAAACTAATTCACCCCTCCACTTT; CDR3aa: CASRETNSPLHF
d_gene: .; abundance: .; v_gene: TRBV7-8; j_gene: TRBJ1-1; CDR3nt: TGTGCCAGCATGGGGAGGTGTAACACTGAAGCTTTCTTT; CDR3aa: CASMGRCNTEAFF
d_gene: .; abundance: .; v_gene: TRBV6-1; j_gene: TRBJ1-4; CDR3nt: TGTGCCAGCGGACGACAGACAACTAATGAAAAACTGTTTTTT; CDR3aa: CASGRQTTNEKLFF
d_gene: .; abundance: few; v_gene: TRBV19; j_gene: TRBJ1-2; CDR3nt: TGTGCCAGTAGTATAGCGACAGGACGCGGCTATGGCTACACCTTC; CDR3aa: CASSIATGRGYGYTF
d_gene: .; abundance: few; v_gene: TRBV7-9; j_gene: TRBJ1-1; CDR3nt: TGTGCCAGCAGCTTAGGGGCTGGAGGAGCTTTCTTT; CDR3aa: CASSLGAGGAFF